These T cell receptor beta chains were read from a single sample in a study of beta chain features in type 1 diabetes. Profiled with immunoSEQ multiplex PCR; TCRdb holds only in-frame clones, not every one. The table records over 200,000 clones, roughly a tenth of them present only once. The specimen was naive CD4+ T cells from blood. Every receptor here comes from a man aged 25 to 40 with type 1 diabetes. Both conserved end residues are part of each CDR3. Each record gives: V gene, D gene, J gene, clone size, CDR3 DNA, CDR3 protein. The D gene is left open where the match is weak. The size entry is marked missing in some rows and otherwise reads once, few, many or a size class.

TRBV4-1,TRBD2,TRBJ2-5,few,TGTGCCAGCAGCCAAACTAGCGGGGGGGCAGAGACCCAGTACTTC,CASSQTSGGAETQYF
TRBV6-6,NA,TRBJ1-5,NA,TGTGCCAGCGCCGGATGGGAGAGACGGCCCCAGCATTTT,CASAGWERRPQHF
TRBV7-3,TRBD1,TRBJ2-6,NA,TGTGCCAGCAGGAAAACCGGGACAGGGAGCTCTGGGGCCAACGTCCTGACTTTC,CASRKTGTGSSGANVLTF
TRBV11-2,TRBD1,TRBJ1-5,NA,TGTGCCAGCACCCGGGACAGGGGGTATAGGAGAGGTCAGCCCCAGCATTTT,CASTRDRGYRRGQPQHF
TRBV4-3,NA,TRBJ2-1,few,TGCGCCAGCAGCCAAGATATAACAGACAATGAGCAGTTCTTC,CASSQDITDNEQFF
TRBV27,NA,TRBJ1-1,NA,TGTGCCAGCACCAGGGTGACTGAAGCTTTCTTT,CASTRVTEAFF
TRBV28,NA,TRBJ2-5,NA,TGTGCCAGCAGTCGCCAGGGGAAAGAGACCCAGTACTTC,CASSRQGKETQYF
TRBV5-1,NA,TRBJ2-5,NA,TGCGCCAGCAGGTCGGAGGGGGGGCCAGGGGAGACCCAGTACTTC,CASRSEGGPGETQYF
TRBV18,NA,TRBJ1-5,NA,TGTGCCAGCTCACCGGGGGGGAGCAATCAGCCCCAGCATTTT,CASSPGGSNQPQHF
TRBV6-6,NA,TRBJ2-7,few,TGTGCCAGCAGTCCTTCCTACGAGCAGTACTTC,CASSPSYEQYF
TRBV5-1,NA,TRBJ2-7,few,TGCGCCAGCAGCTTCGGGGACGAGCAGTACTTC,CASSFGDEQYF
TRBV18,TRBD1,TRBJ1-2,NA,TGTGCCAGCTCGCGGACAGGAAACGACTATGGCTACACCTTC,CASSRTGNDYGYTF
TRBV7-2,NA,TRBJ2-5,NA,TGTGCCAGCAGCCCCCTCATCCTTCAGGGTTCTCAAGAGACCCAGTACTTC,CASSPLILQGSQETQYF
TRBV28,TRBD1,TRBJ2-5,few,TGTGCCAGCAGTACCCGGACAGGTTTGGAGACCCAGTACTTC,CASSTRTGLETQYF
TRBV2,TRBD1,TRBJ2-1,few,TGTGCCAGCAGTTACGACAGGGCCTACAATGAGCAGTTCTTC,CASSYDRAYNEQFF
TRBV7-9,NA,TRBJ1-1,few,TGTGCCAGCAGCCCCCTAGGTGGGAACACTGAAGCTTTCTTT,CASSPLGGNTEAFF
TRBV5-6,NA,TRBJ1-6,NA,TGTGCCAGCAGCCGCGGACAGACGCCAAATAATTCACCCCTCCACTTT,CASSRGQTPNNSPLHF
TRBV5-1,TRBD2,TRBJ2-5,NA,TGCGCCAGCAGCTATGGACTAGCGGACTCGGAGACCCAGTACTTC,CASSYGLADSETQYF
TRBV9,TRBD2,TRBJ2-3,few,TGTGCCAGCAGCGTAGGGACTAGCGGGGCTGGCGATACGCAGTATTTT,CASSVGTSGAGDTQYF
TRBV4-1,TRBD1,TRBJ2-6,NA,TGCGCCAGCAGCTCTCGGACAGGCCTCTCTGGGGCCAACGTCCTGACTTTC,CASSSRTGLSGANVLTF
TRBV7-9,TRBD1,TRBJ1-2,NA,TGTGCCAGCAGCTTGATGGGACAGGGGGCCTATGGCTACACCTTC,CASSLMGQGAYGYTF
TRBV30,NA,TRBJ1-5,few,TGTGCCTGGAGCGGGCCCCCGGGACAGCCCCAGCATTTT,CAWSGPPGQPQHF
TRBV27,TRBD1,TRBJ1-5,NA,TGTGCCAGCAGACCCTCCGGGACAGGTGGGAATCAGCCCCAGCATTTT,CASRPSGTGGNQPQHF
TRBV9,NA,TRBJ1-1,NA,TGTGCCAGCAGCGCGCCTCGTGCGGGCACTGAAGCTTTCTTT,CASSAPRAGTEAFF
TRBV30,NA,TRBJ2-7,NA,TGTGCCTGGAGTGTAAACCTAGACCACGAGCAGTACTTC,CAWSVNLDHEQYF
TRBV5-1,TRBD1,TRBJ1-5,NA,TGCGCCAGCAGCTTGGGGGACAGGGAAGCTCAGCCCCAGCATTTT,CASSLGDREAQPQHF
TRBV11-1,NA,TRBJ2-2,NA,TGTGCCAGCAGCCTTCTCGGACAGGGAGGGACCGGGGAGCTGTTTTTT,CASSLLGQGGTGELFF
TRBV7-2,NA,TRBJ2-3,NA,TGTGCCAGCAGCATCAAAACGCGGACAGATACGCAGTATTTT,CASSIKTRTDTQYF
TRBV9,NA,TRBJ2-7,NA,TGTGCCAGCAGCGTAGATCCGGGTTCCTACGAGCAGTACTTC,CASSVDPGSYEQYF
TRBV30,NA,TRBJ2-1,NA,TGTGCCTGGAGTGTAACTGGTTACAATGAGCAGTTCTTC,CAWSVTGYNEQFF
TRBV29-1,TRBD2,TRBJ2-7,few,TGCAGCGTTTCCCTTCTAGCGGGGGGCCCCTACGAGCAGTACTTC,CSVSLLAGGPYEQYF
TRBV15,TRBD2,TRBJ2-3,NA,TGTGCCACCGTTAGGAGGAGTAGCGGGAACACAGATACGCAGTATTTT,CATVRRSSGNTDTQYF
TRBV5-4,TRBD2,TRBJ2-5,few,TGTGCCAGCAGCCCCGGACTAGCGGAGACCCAGTACTTC,CASSPGLAETQYF
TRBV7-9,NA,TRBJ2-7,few,TGTGCCAGCAGCTTAACCCATCAGGGGCGGTCCGAGCAGTACTTC,CASSLTHQGRSEQYF
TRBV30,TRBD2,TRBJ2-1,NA,TGTGCCTTCCAGCGGGGGGTATACAATGAGCAGTTCTTC,CAFQRGVYNEQFF
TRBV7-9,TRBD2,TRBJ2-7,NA,TGTGCCAGCAGCAAGAACAGTGCGGGAGACGAGCAGTACTTC,CASSKNSAGDEQYF
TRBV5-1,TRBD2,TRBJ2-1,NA,TGCGCCAGCAGCACCGCCGGGGGGGAGATCGGCAATGAGCAGTTCTTC,CASSTAGGEIGNEQFF
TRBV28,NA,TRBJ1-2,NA,TGTGCCAGCAGTTTACCGCTCCCCCAAACGGGTAATGGCTACACCTTC,CASSLPLPQTGNGYTF
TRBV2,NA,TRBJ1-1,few,TGTGCCACCCAACAGGGATTGAACACTGAAGCTTTCTTT,CATQQGLNTEAFF
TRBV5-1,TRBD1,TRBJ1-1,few,TGCGCCAGCAGCTGGGACCTGACAGGGAGGAACACTGAAGCTTTCTTT,CASSWDLTGRNTEAFF
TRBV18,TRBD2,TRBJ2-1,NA,TGTGCCAGCTCACCTCCAATCTTAGCGGGGGGGTGGCATGAGCAGTTCTTC,CASSPPILAGGWHEQFF
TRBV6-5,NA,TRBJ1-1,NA,TGTGCCAGCAGTTACCGGTGGGGGCCGGTGTCCACTGAAGCTTTCTTT,CASSYRWGPVSTEAFF
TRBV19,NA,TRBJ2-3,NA,TGTGCCAGTAGTGCAGGGGGGCCAGATACGCAGTATTTT,CASSAGGPDTQYF
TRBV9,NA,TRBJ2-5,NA,TGTGCCAGCAGCCCCCGGGACTACCAAGAGACCCAGTACTTC,CASSPRDYQETQYF
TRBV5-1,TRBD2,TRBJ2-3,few,TGCGCCAGCAGCTTCCGCGGACTAGCGGCAGATACGCAGTATTTT,CASSFRGLAADTQYF
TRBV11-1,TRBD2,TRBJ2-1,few,TGTGCCAGCAGCTTAGCGGGGGGGAACTACAATGAGCAGTTCTTC,CASSLAGGNYNEQFF
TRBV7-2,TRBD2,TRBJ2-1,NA,TGTGCCAGCAGCCCCCGGGGGAGCGGGGGGGCCAATGAGCAGTTCTTC,CASSPRGSGGANEQFF
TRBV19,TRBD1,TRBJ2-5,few,TGTGCCAGTAGTAGGCTCGGGACAGCACAAGAGACCCAGTACTTC,CASSRLGTAQETQYF
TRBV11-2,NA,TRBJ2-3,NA,TGTGCCAGCAGCTTAGAGTTACAAAGCACAGATACGCAGTATTTT,CASSLELQSTDTQYF
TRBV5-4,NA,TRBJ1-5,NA,TGTGCCAGCAGACCAGGGGTCGGGGACCAGCCCCAGCATTTT,CASRPGVGDQPQHF
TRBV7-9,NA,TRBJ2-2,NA,TGTGCCAGCACCCCCGAATCGAGGACCGGGGAGCTGTTTTTT,CASTPESRTGELFF
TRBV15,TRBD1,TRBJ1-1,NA,TGTGCCACCAGCACAGAGCGAAAGGGGGCTGTGAACACTGAAGCTTTCTTT,CATSTERKGAVNTEAFF
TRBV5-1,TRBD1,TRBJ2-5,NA,TGCGCCAGCAGCCCGGGACAGCAAGAGACCCAGTACTTC,CASSPGQQETQYF
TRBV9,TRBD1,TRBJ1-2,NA,TGTGCCAGCACCGACAGGGCCGTGAATGATGGCTACACCTTC,CASTDRAVNDGYTF